Following are 6 T cell receptor beta chains from one sample sequenced in a study of T cell repertoires in cytomegalovirus infection. TCRdb processed the reads anew with MiXCR; each CDR3 protein has one entry. Of 230,000 or so distinct CDR3 sequences listed, over 15% are singletons. Sequenced sample: CD8+ T cells from PBMCs. The receptors here all came from a human donor in good health (CMV status not recorded). Some clones in this sample may be carry-over from other donors' samples.

As regards this clonotype: One end of the junction does not line up with germline, which may come from a read error. The chain has TRBV7-6 and TRBJ2-7, with 9 bases fitting TRBD2. The CDR3 runs to 17 residues. Germline lookup yields CDR1 SGHVS and CDR2 FNYEAQ. The CDR3, as DNA: TGTGCCAGCAGCTTTTCCGGTAGCGGGGGTTACTCCTACGATCAGTACTTC. Translation gives CASSFSGSGGYSYDQYF.

This chain uses TRBV25-1 with TRBJ1-1, with D possibly matching TRBD1 (5 bases). V was pared by 5 bases and J by 5 bases, with 21 bases between. The length of the CDR3 is 16 residues. Germline V gene sequence: CDR1 MGHDK, CDR2 SYGVNS. As DNA, the CDR3 is TGTGCCAGCAGTCCGGGGAAAGGGGTATTGGAAACTGAAGCTTTCTTT. It codes for CASSPGKGVLETEAFF.

Ten or more counts support this clonotype. This chain connects TRBV6-5 to TRBJ1-1, with 9 bases lining up with TRBD1. This CDR3 has 21 amino acids. With V trimmed by 2 bases and J by 0 bases, 19 bases remained unmatched. Germline V gene sequence: CDR1 MNHEY, CDR2 SVGAGI. CDR3 in DNA: TGTGCCAGCAGTTACCCCGTCCCGGGCCCAAAAGGACAGGGGTTGAACACTGAAGCTTTCTTT. Amino acid sequence: CASSYPVPGPKGQGLNTEAFF.

The V call is TRBV6-2 or TRBV6-3, the J call TRBJ1-5; 7 bases agree with TRBD1. The V and J ends lost 2 bases and 3 bases, in that order; junction bases with no gene match: 10. The CDR3 is 17 residues long. Looked up from germline, CDR1 is MNHEY and CDR2 is SVGEGT. DNA of the CDR3: TGTGCCAGCAGTTACGGGTTCGCAGGGGGTATCAATCAGCCCCAGCATTTT. Translation: CASSYGFAGGINQPQHF.

This clonotype was found many times. The chain joins TRBV6-2 or TRBV6-3 to TRBJ2-5; TRBD1 might be the D (6 bases). CDR1 is MNHEY, CDR2 SVGEGT, per germline. This CDR3 spans 13 amino acids. V was clipped by 6 bases and J by 2 bases, with 10 bases between them. CDR3 DNA sequence: TGTGCCAGCAGAGGCCAGGGGCAAGAGACCCAGTACTTC. As protein: CASRGQGQETQYF.

This clonotype occurred a few times. The chain uses TRBV20-1 and TRBJ2-3; a weak D match, TRBD2 (7 bases). The CDR3 is 17 residues long. Germline values: CDR1 DFQATT, CDR2 SNEGSKA (reference sequence). V lost 1 base and J 2 bases, leaving 19 bases between the germline ends. The CDR3 nucleotides are TGCAGTGCTAGAGCGGACTGGGGGGGCCGGACCACAGATACGCAGTATTTT. This encodes CSARADWGGRTTDTQYF.